This T cell receptor beta chain came from a study of T cells in Graves' hyperthyroidism and ophthalmopathy. Study-wide results and limits: Blood also carried most thyroid clonotypes expanded above 0.001.

This clonotype was counted many times. No antigen is known for it. A sample of blood taken at first hyperthyroidism diagnosis preceded any ophthalmopathy symptoms. CDR1 is SGHRS and CDR2 is YFSETQ in the germline V gene. This CDR3 region has 15 residues. V lost 2 bases to trimming and J lost 0 bases, with 9 bases between them. From RNA transcripts, TCR beta CDR3 regions were amplified. Researchers ran a first-round RT-PCR on the TCR CDR3 using the HTBI primer set. TCRdb itself ran the multiplex PCR reads through MiXCR, one entry per CDR3 protein. The sample has around 300,000 distinct CDR3 sequences; roughly 15% are singletons.

This receptor was obtained from a woman aged 45-65 years with Graves' hyperthyroidism that later progressed to Graves' ophthalmopathy. Sequencing was carried out using blood. The chain carries TRBV5-1 and TRBJ2-1, with no clear D. CDR3 protein: CASSLPSSSYNEQFF. The CDR3, as DNA: TGCGCCAGCAGCTTACCTTCCAGCTCCTACAATGAGCAGTTCTTC.